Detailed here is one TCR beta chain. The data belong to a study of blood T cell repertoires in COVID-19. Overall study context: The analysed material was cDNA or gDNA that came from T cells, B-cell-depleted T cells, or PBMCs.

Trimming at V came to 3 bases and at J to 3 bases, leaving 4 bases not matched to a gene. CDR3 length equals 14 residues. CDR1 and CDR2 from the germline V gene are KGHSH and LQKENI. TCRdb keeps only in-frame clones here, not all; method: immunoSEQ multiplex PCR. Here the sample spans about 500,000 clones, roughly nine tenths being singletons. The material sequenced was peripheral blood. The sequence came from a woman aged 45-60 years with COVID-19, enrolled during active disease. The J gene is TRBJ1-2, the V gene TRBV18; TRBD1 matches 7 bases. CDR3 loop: CASSPGTAYYGYTF. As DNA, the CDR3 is TGTGCCAGCTCACCGGGGACAGCTTACTATGGCTACACCTTC.